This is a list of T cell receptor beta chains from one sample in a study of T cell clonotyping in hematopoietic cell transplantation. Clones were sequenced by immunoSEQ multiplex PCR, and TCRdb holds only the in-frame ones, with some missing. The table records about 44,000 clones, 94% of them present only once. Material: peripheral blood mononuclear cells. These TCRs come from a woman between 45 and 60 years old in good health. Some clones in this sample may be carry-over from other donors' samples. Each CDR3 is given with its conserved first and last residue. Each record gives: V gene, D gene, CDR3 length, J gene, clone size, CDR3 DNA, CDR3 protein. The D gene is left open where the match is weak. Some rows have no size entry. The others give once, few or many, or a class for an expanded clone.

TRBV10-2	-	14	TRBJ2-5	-	TGCGCCAGCAGTCAAGGCGGCTCCGGAGAGACCCAGTACTTC	CASSQGGSGETQYF
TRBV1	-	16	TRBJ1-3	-	TGCACCAGCAGCCAAGGCCGGACCAACTCTGGAAACACCATATATTTT	CTSSQGRTNSGNTIYF
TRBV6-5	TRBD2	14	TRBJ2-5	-	TGTGCCAGCAGTTACGCGGGGGGACGTGAGACCCAGTACTTC	CASSYAGGRETQYF
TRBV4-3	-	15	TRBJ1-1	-	TGCGCCAGCAGCCAAGGAAATGTGGGGGTAGGCGAAGCTTTCTTT	CASSQGNVGVGEAFF
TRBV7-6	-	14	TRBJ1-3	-	TGTGCCAGCAGCTTAGGTAGCTCTGGAAACACCATATATTTT	CASSLGSSGNTIYF
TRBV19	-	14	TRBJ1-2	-	TGTGCCAGTAGCCAGGAGGGGGGGAGCTATGGCTACACCTTC	CASSQEGGSYGYTF
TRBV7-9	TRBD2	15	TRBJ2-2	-	TGTGCCAGCAGCGTACTAGCGGGGGGTACCGGGGAGCTGTTTTTT	CASSVLAGGTGELFF
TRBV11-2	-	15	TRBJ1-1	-	TGTGCCAGCAGCATCATTAGGGGCAGGGGAACTGAAGCTTTCTTT	CASSIIRGRGTEAFF
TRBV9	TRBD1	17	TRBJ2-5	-	TGTGCCAGCAGCGCAGGGGGTCGGAATATCAACCTCGGGACCCAGTACTTC	CASSAGGRNINLGTQYF
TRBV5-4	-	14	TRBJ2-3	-	TGTGCCAGCAGCTTTTCCGACCCCACAGATACGCAGTATTTT	CASSFSDPTDTQYF
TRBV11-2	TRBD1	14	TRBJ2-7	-	TGTGCCAGCAGACCGACAGGGGGCTCCTACGAGCAGTACTTC	CASRPTGGSYEQYF
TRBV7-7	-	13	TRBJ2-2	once	TGTGCCAGCAGCTTAGAGTACACCGGGGAGCTGTTTTTT	CASSLEYTGELFF
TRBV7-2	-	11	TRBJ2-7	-	TGTGCCAGCAGTTCCTATTACGAGCAGTACTTC	CASSSYYEQYF
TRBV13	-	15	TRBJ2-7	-	TGTGCCAGCAGCTCGGACGGAGGAGGGAGTACCGAGCAGTACTTC	CASSSDGGGSTEQYF
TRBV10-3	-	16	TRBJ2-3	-	TGTGCCATCAGTGAGTCCGTGTCAATCGCCACAGATACGCAGTATTTT	CAISESVSIATDTQYF
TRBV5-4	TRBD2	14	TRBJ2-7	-	TGTGCCAGCAGCTTGGGAAGCGGGGGGTACGAGCAGTACTTC	CASSLGSGGYEQYF
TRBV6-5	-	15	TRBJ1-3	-	TGTGCCAGCAGTTACTCTTCGGGCTCTGGAAACACCATATATTTT	CASSYSSGSGNTIYF
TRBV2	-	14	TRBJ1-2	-	TGTGCCAGCCACGAAACGAGGAGTAACTATGGCTACACCTTC	CASHETRSNYGYTF
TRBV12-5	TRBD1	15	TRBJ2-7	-	TGTGCTAGTGGTTTGGTAACAGGGGAGATTGACGAGCAGTACTTC	CASGLVTGEIDEQYF
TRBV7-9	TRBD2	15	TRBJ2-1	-	TGTGCCAGCAGCTTACGACTAGCGGTGTACAATGAGCAGTTCTTC	CASSLRLAVYNEQFF
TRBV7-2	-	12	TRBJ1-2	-	TGTGCCAGCAGCTTATATACGAGTGGCTACACCTTC	CASSLYTSGYTF
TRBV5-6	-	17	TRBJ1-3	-	TGTGCCAGCAGCTTGGTGGGTTCTTTTACACCTGGAAACACCATATATTTT	CASSLVGSFTPGNTIYF
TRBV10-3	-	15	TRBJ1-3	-	TGTGCCATATCCGGACAGATTCTCTCTGGAAACACCATATATTTT	CAISGQILSGNTIYF
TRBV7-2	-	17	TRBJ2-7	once	TGTGCCAGCAGCGGCCCAGGGGGGGGCGGGAAGATCTACGAGCAGTACTTC	CASSGPGGGGKIYEQYF
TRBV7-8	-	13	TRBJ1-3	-	TGTGCCAGCAGCCGTATCTCTGGAAACACCATATATTTT	CASSRISGNTIYF
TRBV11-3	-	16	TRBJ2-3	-	TGTGCCAGCAGCCCACATAGCGGATCTAGCACAGATACGCAGTATTTT	CASSPHSGSSTDTQYF
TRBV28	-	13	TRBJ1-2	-	TGTGCCAGCAGCCCGGACGGATACTATGGCTACACCTTC	CASSPDGYYGYTF
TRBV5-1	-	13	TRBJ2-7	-	TGCGCCAGCAGCTTACTAGACTCCTACGAGCAGTACTTC	CASSLLDSYEQYF
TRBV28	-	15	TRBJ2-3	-	TGTGCCAGCAGCCTCCCCGGGGGGCGGCAAGATACGCAGTATTTT	CASSLPGGRQDTQYF
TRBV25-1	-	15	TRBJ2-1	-	TGTGCCAGCAGTGAATTCCGGACGTTGTACAATGAGCAGTTCTTC	CASSEFRTLYNEQFF